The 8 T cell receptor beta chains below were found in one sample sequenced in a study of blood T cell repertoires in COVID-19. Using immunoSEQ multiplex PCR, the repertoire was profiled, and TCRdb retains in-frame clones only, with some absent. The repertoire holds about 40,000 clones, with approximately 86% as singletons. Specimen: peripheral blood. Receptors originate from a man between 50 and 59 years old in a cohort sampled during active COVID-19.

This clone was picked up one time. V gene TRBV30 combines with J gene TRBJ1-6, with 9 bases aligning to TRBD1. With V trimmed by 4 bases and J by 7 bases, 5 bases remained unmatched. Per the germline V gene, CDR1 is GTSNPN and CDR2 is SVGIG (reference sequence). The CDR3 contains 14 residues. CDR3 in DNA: TGTGCCTGGAACAAAGGACAGGGGAATTCACCCCTCCACTTT. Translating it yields CAWNKGQGNSPLHF.

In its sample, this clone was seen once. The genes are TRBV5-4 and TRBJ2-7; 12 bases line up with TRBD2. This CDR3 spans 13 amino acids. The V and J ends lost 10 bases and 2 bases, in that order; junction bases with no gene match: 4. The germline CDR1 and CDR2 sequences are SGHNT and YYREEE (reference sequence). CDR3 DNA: TGTGCCGGAGGACTAGCGGGAACCTACGAGCAGTACTTC. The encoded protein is CAGGLAGTYEQYF.

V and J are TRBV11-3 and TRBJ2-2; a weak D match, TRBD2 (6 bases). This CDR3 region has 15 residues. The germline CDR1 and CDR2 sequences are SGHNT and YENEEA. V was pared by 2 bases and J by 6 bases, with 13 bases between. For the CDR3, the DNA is TGTGCCAGCAGCTTAACGTCGGCGGGGCCCGGGGAGCTGTTTTTT. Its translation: CASSLTSAGPGELFF.

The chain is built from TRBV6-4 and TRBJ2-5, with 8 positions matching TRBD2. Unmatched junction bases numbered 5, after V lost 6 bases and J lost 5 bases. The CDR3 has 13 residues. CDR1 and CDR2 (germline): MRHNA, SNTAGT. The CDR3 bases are TGTGCCAGCAGCAGCGGGAGAGAGGAGACCCAGTACTTC. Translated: CASSSGREETQYF.

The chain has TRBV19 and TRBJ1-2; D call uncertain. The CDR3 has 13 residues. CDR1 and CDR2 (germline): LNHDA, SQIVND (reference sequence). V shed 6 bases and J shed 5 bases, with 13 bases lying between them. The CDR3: CASRRDLLYGYTF. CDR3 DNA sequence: TGTGCCAGTAGGCGGGATCTCTTGTATGGCTACACCTTC.

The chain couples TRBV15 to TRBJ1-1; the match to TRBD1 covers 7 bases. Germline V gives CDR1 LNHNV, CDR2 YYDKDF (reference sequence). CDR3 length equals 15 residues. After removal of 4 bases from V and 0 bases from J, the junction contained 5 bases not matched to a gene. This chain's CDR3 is CATSKGQIMNTEAFF. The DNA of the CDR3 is TGTGCCACCAGCAAGGGACAGATCATGAACACTGAAGCTTTCTTT.

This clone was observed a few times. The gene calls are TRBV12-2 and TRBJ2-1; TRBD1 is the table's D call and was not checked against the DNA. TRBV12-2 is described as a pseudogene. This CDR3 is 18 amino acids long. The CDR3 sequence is CASRGPGGRGQGNHEQFF. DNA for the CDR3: TGTGCAAGTCGCGGCCCGGGTGGGAGGGGACAGGGGAATCATGAGCAGTTCTTC.

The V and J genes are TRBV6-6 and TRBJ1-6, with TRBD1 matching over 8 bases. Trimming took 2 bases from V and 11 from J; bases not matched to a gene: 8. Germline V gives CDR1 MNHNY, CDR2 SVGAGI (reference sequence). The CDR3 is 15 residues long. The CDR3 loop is CASSYPGQAGTPLHF. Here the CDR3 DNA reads TGTGCCAGCAGTTACCCGGGACAGGCGGGGACACCCCTCCACTTT.